The T cell receptor (beta chain) described here comes from a study of blood T cell repertoires in COVID-19. About the study: The samples span acute and convalescent COVID-19 from the United States, Italy and Spain. T cells, B-cell-depleted T cells, or PBMCs provided the cDNA or gDNA that served as material.

CDR1 SGHRS and CDR2 YFSETQ come from the germline V gene. Deletions cut 0 bases from V and 8 bases from J, with 12 bases between. The CDR3 has 14 amino acids. Sequenced by immunoSEQ multiplex PCR; TCRdb stores in-frame clones only, minus some. The repertoire holds approximately 37,000 clones, with 75% to 90% as singletons. Material for sequencing was peripheral blood. The V gene is TRBV5-1, the J gene TRBJ2-1; no firm D call. The source is a woman in her 70s with acute or convalescent COVID-19. As DNA, the CDR3 is TGCGCCAGCAGCTTGGTGGCATGGCAGGATGAGCAGTTCTTC. It is translated as CASSLVAWQDEQFF.